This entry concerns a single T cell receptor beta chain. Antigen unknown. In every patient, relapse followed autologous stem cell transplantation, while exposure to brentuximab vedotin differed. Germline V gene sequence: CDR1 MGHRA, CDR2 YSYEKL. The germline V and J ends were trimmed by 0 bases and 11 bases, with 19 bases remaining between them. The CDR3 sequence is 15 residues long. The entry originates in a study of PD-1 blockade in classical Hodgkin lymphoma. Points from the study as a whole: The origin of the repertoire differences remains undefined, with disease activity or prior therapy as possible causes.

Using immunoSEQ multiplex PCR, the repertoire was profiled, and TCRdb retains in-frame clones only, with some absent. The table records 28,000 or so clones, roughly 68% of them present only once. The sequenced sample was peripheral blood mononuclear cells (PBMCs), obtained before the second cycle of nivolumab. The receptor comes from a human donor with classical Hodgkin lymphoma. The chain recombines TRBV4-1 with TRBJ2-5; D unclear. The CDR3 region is CASSQDQTTPYAQYF. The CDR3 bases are TGCGCCAGCAGCCAAGACCAGACAACTCCCTACGCGCAGTACTTC.